The 20 T cell receptor beta chains below were found in one sample sequenced in a study of identical twins. TCRdb analysed the 5' RACE reads with MiXCR anew, one entry per CDR3 protein. The table records a few hundred thousand distinct CDR3 sequences, roughly 13% of them present only once. These data were also filed under a second study, of yellow fever vaccine responses in identical twins.

Sequences were obtained from memory (CD45RO+) T cells sorted from blood. These receptors were obtained from a woman aged 18-35 years in good health.

The rearrangement uses TRBV28 and TRBJ2-7, with D uncertain. CDR1 and CDR2 (germline): MDHEN, SYDVKM. This CDR3 spans 12 amino acids. Deletions cut 7 bases from V and 4 bases from J, with 11 bases between. The CDR3 sequence: CASNPDGYEQYF. The CDR3 DNA sequence: TGTGCCAGCAACCCGGACGGTTACGAGCAGTACTTC.

The chain uses TRBV28 and TRBJ2-3; 11 nucleotides agree with TRBD2. Germline V gene lookup returns CDR1 MDHEN and CDR2 SYDVKM. Trimming took 6 bases from V and 5 from J; bases not matched to a gene: 7. The CDR3 runs 15 residues. The CDR3, as DNA: TGTGCCAGCAGCCCAAAGGGGACTAGCGGAGATACGCAGTATTTT. This translates into CASSPKGTSGDTQYF.

The CDR3 region has the DNA TGTGCCAGCAGCACCGCGGACAGGGCCGGCACTGAAGCTTTCTTT. Its protein is CASSTADRAGTEAFF. The chain couples TRBV3-1 to TRBJ1-1, with 8 bases fitting TRBD1. The CDR3 has 15 amino acids. Germline values: CDR1 LGHDT, CDR2 YNNKEL (reference sequence). Trimming cost V 5 bases and J 4 bases; bases outside gene matches: 9.

The chain links TRBV12-3 or TRBV12-4 to TRBJ1-1; D may be TRBD1 (6 bases). The CDR3 sequence is 14 residues long. The V and J ends lost 3 bases and 4 bases respectively, with 12 bases between them. This CDR3 is CASSFRGAVTEAFF. The CDR3, as DNA: TGTGCCAGCAGTTTCCGGGGGGCAGTCACTGAAGCTTTCTTT.

CDR3 sequence reads: CSARAGLAELNEQFF. DNA for the CDR3: TGCAGTGCTAGAGCGGGTCTAGCGGAACTCAATGAGCAGTTCTTC. The chain uses TRBV20-1 and TRBJ2-1; 7 bases fit TRBD2. Germline CDR1 is DFQATT and CDR2 is SNEGSKA (reference sequence). With 1 base clipped from V and 6 bases from J, the junction kept 9 bases outside the gene matches. The length of the CDR3 is 15 residues.

The chain recombines TRBV28 with TRBJ2-3; 13 nucleotides agree with TRBD2. The trim removed 6 bases at V and 8 bases at J, leaving 11 bases unmatched. Per germline, CDR1 MDHEN and CDR2 SYDVKM. The CDR3 has 16 amino acids. CDR3 sequence: CASSPEGLAGDTTQYF. The CDR3 region has the DNA TGTGCCAGCAGCCCTGAAGGACTAGCGGGGGACACTACGCAGTATTTT.

The chain combines TRBV5-4 with TRBJ2-2, with D possibly called TRBD1 or TRBD2 (5 bases each). Germline lookup yields CDR1 SGHNT and CDR2 YYREEE (reference sequence). The CDR3 consists of 14 residues. V was trimmed by 4 bases and J by 6 bases, leaving 13 bases between them. The CDR3 here is CASSTGPFAGELFF. CDR3 in DNA: TGTGCCAGCAGCACGGGACCGTTCGCCGGGGAGCTGTTTTTT. The full variable domain, its missing parts supplied by reference TRBV5-4 and TRBJ2-2, is ETGVTQSPTHLIKTRGQQVTLRCSSQSGHNTVSWYQQALGQGPQFIFQYYREEENGRGNFPPRFSGLQFPNYSSELNVNALELDDSALYLCASSTGPFAGELFFGEGSRLTVL.

In its sample, this clonotype was seen a few times. The chain is built from TRBV5-5 and TRBJ2-7, with D possibly TRBD1 on 7 matching bases. The V and J ends lost 4 bases and 4 bases respectively, with 18 bases between them. The CDR3 extends over 15 amino acids. CDR1 is SGHKS, CDR2 YYEKEE, per germline (reference sequence). In DNA, the CDR3 is TGTGCCAGCAGCCTCGGGACTGACAGGGATTACGAGCAGTACTTC. Translation: CASSLGTDRDYEQYF.

The rearrangement links TRBV11-3 to TRBJ2-1; 8 bases are a match to TRBD2. Germline-derived CDR1 and CDR2 are SGHNT and YENEEA. The J segment lost 2 bases and the V segment lost 3 bases, leaving 3 bases of the junction unmatched. The CDR3 consists of 15 residues. CDR3 protein: CASSLTSVTYNEQFF. The CDR3 DNA is TGTGCCAGCAGCTTGACTAGCGTCACCTACAATGAGCAGTTCTTC.

V and J are TRBV28 and TRBJ2-1; 7 nucleotides match TRBD1. Trimming cost V 6 bases and J 7 bases; bases outside gene matches: 6. This CDR3 is built from 13 residues. The germline V gene encodes CDR1 MDHEN and CDR2 SYDVKM. CDR3 sequence (DNA): TGTGCCAGCAGAGAACAGGGGAAGAATGAGCAGTTCTTC. Its translation is CASREQGKNEQFF.

A few counts support this clonotype. This chain uses TRBV5-1 with TRBJ2-3; TRBD2 aligns across 12 bases. Germline V lookup: CDR1 SGHRS, CDR2 YFSETQ. The CDR3 has 15 residues. Losses at the gene ends were 3 bases for V and 4 bases for J; bases not matched to a gene: 3. The CDR3 region is CASSSGLAGSDTQYF. In DNA, the CDR3 is TGCGCCAGCAGCTCAGGACTAGCGGGATCAGATACGCAGTATTTT.

This clonotype was seen a handful of times. This chain links TRBV5-1 with TRBJ2-1, with TRBD2 matching over 7 bases. The length of the CDR3 is 16 residues. The J segment lost 2 bases and the V segment lost 0 bases, leaving 5 bases of the junction unmatched. In germline, CDR1 is SGHRS, CDR2 YFSETQ. The DNA of the CDR3 is TGCGCCAGCAGCTTGGTATCAGGGAGGGCCTACAATGAGCAGTTCTTC. Its translation is CASSLVSGRAYNEQFF. Based on the CDR3 plus reference TRBV5-1 and TRBJ2-1, the full variable domain is KAGVTQTPRYLIKTRGQQVTLSCSPISGHRSVSWYQQTPGQGLQFLFEYFSETQRNKGNFPGRFSGRQFSNSRSEMNVSTLELGDSALYLCASSLVSGRAYNEQFFGPGTRLTVL.

This clonotype has ten or more counts. The V gene is TRBV29-1, the J gene TRBJ1-1; 9 bases line up with TRBD1. V trimming: 7 bases; J trimming: 1 base; junction bases outside the gene matches: 4. This CDR3 spans 13 amino acids. Germline values: CDR1 SQVTM, CDR2 ANQGSEA. For the CDR3, the DNA is TGCAGCGCTTTGACAGGGGGGAACACTGAAGCTTTCTTT. Encoded protein: CSALTGGNTEAFF. The entire variable domain, with the rest obtained from reference TRBV29-1 and TRBJ1-1, is as follows: SAVISQKPSRDICQRGTSLTIQCQVDSQVTMMFWYRQQPGQSLTLIATANQGSEATYESGFVIDKFPISRPNLTFSTLTVSNMSPEDSSIYLCSALTGGNTEAFFGQGTRLTVV.

The CDR3 region is CASSYQDGNSPLHF. The CDR3 bases are TGTGCCAGCAGTTACCAGGACGGTAATTCACCCCTCCACTTT. This chain links TRBV6-5 with TRBJ1-6; D unresolved. CDR1 is MNHEY and CDR2 is SVGAGI in the germline V gene. V was pared by 2 bases and J by 6 bases, with 8 bases between. This CDR3 contains 14 residues.

This clonotype has at least ten counts. The rearrangement links TRBV3-1 to TRBJ2-2, with 7 bases aligning to TRBD2. CDR1 and CDR2 (germline): LGHDT, YNNKEL (reference sequence). Unmatched junction bases numbered 2, after V lost 2 bases and J lost 5 bases. The CDR3 spans 14 residues. As DNA, the CDR3 is TGTGCCAGCAGCCAACGGACTAGAACCGGGGAGCTGTTTTTT. It is translated as CASSQRTRTGELFF.

The chain employs TRBV12-3 or TRBV12-4 and TRBJ1-5, with 9 bases lining up with TRBD1. CDR3 length: 18 amino acids. After removal of 5 bases from V and 0 bases from J, the junction contained 11 bases not matched to a gene. The DNA for the CDR3 is TGTGCCAGCAGTCCACCCGGGACAGGGACTTATAGCAATCAGCCCCAGCATTTT. It translates to CASSPPGTGTYSNQPQHF.

This clonotype was seen only a few times. The chain uses TRBV10-3 and TRBJ1-6; 7 bases match TRBD1. Germline CDR1 reads ENHRY; CDR2 reads SYGVKD. There are 14 residues in the CDR3. The V gene end was trimmed by 10 bases and the J gene end by 5 bases; junction bases not matched to a gene: 8. DNA for the CDR3: TGTGCCACCCGGCAGGGGGAAAATAATTCACCCCTCCACTTT. This translates into CATRQGENNSPLHF.

A few counts support this clonotype. This rearrangement joins TRBV4-2 to TRBJ2-7, with a possible D match to TRBD2 (6 bases). The V gene lost 3 bases and the J gene lost 4 bases, with 13 bases spanning the gap. CDR3 length equals 14 residues. The germline gives CDR1 LGHNA, CDR2 YNFKEQ. This chain's CDR3 is CASSHPGLTYEQYF. Here the CDR3 DNA reads TGTGCCAGCAGCCACCCGGGACTTACTTACGAGCAGTACTTC.

This chain links TRBV12-3 or TRBV12-4 with TRBJ1-2; 8 bases are shared with TRBD1. V shed 3 bases and J 7 bases; nucleotides not matched to a gene: 7. The CDR3 extends over 14 amino acids. The CDR3 bases are TGTGCCAGCAGTTTGGCAGGGGGCGGAGGTGGCTACACCTTC. Its protein product is CASSLAGGGGGYTF.

This clonotype was recorded many times. The chain couples TRBV5-1 to TRBJ2-1, with 11 bases identical to TRBD2. Losses at the gene ends were 1 base for V and 3 bases for J; bases not matched to a gene: 3. Germline V lookup: CDR1 SGHRS, CDR2 YFSETQ. The CDR3 loop spans 16 amino acids. The chain's CDR3 is CASSLSGTSGYNEQFF. The CDR3, as DNA: TGCGCCAGCAGCTTGTCCGGGACTAGCGGCTACAATGAGCAGTTCTTC.